The rows below give T cell receptor beta chains drawn from one sample of a study of blood T cell repertoires in COVID-19. Assay used: immunoSEQ multiplex PCR; TCRdb lists only in-frame clones, some missing. The repertoire consists of over 150,000 clones, with roughly 80% occurring once and the leading ten covering about an eighth. Specimen: peripheral blood. Receptor source: a woman aged 55-69 years with COVID-19, enrolled during active disease. The CDR3 runs from the conserved cysteine through the conserved F or W. The order of the fields is clone size, J gene, V gene, D gene, CDR3 protein. A D gene is named only where the DNA matches it firmly. Clone size is given for some rows only: seen once, a few or many times, or a class if the clone is expanded.

size: -
J: TRBJ1-1
V: TRBV18
D: -
CDR3: CASSARGGNTEAFF

size: -
J: TRBJ2-1
V: TRBV12-3/TRBV12-4
D: -
CDR3: CASSTTGKNEQFF

size: -
J: TRBJ2-7
V: TRBV18
D: -
CDR3: CASSPRASGSSYEQYF

size: -
J: TRBJ1-2
V: TRBV6-5
D: -
CDR3: CASSRGPLRNGYTF

size: -
J: TRBJ1-2
V: TRBV28
D: -
CDR3: CASNTEDGYGYTF

size: -
J: TRBJ2-2
V: TRBV5-5
D: -
CDR3: CASNRAWSGTGELFF

size: -
J: TRBJ2-1
V: TRBV24-1
D: TRBD1
CDR3: CATSDFNRGLSNEQFF

size: once
J: TRBJ2-4
V: TRBV15
D: TRBD2
CDR3: CATRRGTSDSIGAKNIQYF

size: -
J: TRBJ1-2
V: TRBV6-1
D: -
CDR3: CASSEGGRSDGYTF

size: -
J: TRBJ2-5
V: TRBV2
D: TRBD2
CDR3: CASSGELAGQTQYF

size: once
J: TRBJ1-3
V: TRBV11-3
D: TRBD1
CDR3: CASSADRAGNTIYF

size: -
J: TRBJ2-7
V: TRBV6-2/TRBV6-3
D: TRBD1
CDR3: CASCSWGTGSYEQYF

size: few
J: TRBJ1-4
V: TRBV29-1
D: TRBD1
CDR3: CSVEARDRDEKLFF

size: -
J: TRBJ1-1
V: TRBV9
D: -
CDR3: CASSVTQGIGNTEAFF

size: -
J: TRBJ1-6
V: TRBV5-1
D: TRBD1
CDR3: CASSLEGARGSPLHF

size: once
J: TRBJ2-2
V: TRBV9
D: TRBD1
CDR3: CASSPGDKGAGGELFF